The sequence of this T cell receptor beta chain was determined in a study of Graves' ophthalmopathy and Graves' hyperthyroidism. It was on clinical symptoms, serum thyroxine, TRAb, thyroid ultrasound and orbital computed tomography that diagnosis relied. At least ten counts were recorded for this clonotype. Its specificity is not known. CDR3 size: 16 residues. Germline CDR1 LNHDA, CDR2 SQIVND (reference sequence). Deletions cut 6 bases from V and 6 bases from J, with 21 bases between. Overall study results and limits: Discrimination between ophthalmopathy and stable hyperthyroidism by a 13-signature model showed about 86% sensitivity and 65% to 84% specificity. Both a roughly 70% sensitivity and an approximately 75% specificity characterized the model's predictions of ophthalmopathy progression. Blood repertoires reportedly contained most expanded thyroid clonotypes above 0.001 frequency.

The TCR beta CDR3 regions underwent amplification from RNA transcripts. The first round was an RT-PCR with HTBI primers, and the second round was a multiplex PCR. TCRdb ran MiXCR on the multiplex PCR reads and lists one entry per CDR3 protein. Here the sample spans more than 1,000,000 distinct CDR3 sequences, 36% being singletons. The chain has TRBV19 and TRBJ1-5; D gene unclear. Specimen: peripheral blood or thyroid tissue (not recorded which). This clonotype was sampled from an adult man with Graves' hyperthyroidism. The CDR3 DNA reads as TGTGCCAGTAGGGAAAGGGCACAGTTTTTTGGTCAGCCCCAGCATTTT. Residues: CASRERAQFFGQPQHF.